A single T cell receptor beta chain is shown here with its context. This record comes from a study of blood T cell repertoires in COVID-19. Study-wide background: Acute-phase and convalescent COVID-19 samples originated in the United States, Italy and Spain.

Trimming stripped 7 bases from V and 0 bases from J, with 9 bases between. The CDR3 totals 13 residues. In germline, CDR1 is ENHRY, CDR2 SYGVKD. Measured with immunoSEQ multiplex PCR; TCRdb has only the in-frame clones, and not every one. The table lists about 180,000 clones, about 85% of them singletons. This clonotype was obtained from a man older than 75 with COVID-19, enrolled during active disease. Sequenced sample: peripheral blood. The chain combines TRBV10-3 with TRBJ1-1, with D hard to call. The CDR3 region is CAITPVMNTEAFF. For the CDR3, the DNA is TGTGCCATCACTCCGGTCATGAACACTGAAGCTTTCTTT.